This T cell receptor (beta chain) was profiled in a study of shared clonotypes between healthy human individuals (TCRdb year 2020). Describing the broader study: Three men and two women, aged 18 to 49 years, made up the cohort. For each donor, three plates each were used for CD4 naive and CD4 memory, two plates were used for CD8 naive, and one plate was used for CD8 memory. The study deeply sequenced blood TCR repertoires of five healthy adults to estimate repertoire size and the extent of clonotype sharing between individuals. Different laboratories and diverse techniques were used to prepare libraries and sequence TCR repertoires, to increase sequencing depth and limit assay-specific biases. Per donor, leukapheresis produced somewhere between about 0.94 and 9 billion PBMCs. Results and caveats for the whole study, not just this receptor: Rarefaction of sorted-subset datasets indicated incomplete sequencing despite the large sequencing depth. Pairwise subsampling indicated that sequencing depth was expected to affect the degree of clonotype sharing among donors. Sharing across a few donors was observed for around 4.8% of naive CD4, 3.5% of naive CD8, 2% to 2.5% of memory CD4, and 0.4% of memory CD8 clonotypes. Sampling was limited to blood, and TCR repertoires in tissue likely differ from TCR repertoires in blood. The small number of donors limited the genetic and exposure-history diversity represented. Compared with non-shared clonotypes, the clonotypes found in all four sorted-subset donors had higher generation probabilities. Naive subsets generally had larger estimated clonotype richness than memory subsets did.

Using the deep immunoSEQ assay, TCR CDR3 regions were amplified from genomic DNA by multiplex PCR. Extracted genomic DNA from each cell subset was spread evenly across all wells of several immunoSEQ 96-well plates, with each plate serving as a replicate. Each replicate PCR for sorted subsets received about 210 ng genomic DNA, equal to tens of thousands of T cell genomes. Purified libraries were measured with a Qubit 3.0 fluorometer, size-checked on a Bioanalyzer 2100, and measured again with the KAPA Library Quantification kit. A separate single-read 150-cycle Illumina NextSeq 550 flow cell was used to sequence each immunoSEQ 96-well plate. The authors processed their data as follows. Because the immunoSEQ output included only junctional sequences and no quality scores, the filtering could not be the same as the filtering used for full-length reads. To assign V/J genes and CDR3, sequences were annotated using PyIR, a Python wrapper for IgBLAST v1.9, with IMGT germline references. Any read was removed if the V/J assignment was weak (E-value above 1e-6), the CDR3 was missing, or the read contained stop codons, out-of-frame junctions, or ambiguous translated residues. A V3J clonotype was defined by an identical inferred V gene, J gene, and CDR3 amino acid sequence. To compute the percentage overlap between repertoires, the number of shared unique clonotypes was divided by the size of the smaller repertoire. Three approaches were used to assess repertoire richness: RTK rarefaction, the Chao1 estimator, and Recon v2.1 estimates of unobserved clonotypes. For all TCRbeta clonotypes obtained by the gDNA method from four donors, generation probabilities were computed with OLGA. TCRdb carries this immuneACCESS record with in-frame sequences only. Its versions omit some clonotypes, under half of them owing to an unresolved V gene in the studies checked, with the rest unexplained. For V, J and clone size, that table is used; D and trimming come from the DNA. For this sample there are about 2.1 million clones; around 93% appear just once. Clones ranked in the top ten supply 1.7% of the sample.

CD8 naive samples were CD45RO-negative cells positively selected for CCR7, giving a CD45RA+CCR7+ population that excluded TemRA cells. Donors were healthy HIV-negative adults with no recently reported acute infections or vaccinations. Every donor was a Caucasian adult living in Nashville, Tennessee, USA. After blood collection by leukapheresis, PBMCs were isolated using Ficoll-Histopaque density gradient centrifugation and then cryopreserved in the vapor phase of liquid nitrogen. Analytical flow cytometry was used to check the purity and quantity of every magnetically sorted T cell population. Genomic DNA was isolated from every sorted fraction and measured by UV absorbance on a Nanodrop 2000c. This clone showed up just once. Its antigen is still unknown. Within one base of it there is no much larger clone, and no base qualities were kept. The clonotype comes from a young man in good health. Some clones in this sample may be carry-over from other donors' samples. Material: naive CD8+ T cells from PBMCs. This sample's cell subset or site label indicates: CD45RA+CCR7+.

The CDR3 has the sequence CASSLGQLNSPLHF. The nucleotide sequence reads as follows: TGTGCCAGCAGTTTAGGTCAGCTTAATTCACCCCTCCACTTT. Recombination connected TRBV27 to TRBJ1-6; too little of a D gene remains to name it. V is clipped by 2 bases and J by 6 bases, and the sequence between their germline boundaries is 8 bases long. The CDR3 runs 14 residues from the cysteine to the phenylalanine. Only the CDR3 DNA stays, 42 bases, in frame from base 1. For CDR1 and CDR2, the germline V gene (reference sequence) lists MNHEY and SMNVEV.